The sequence of this T cell receptor (beta chain) was determined in a study of post-analysis software for immune sequencing data. Turning to the study itself: Relapsing-remitting, secondary progressive and progressive-relapsing forms of multiple sclerosis all featured among disease courses. The study, taken as a whole, reports: TRBV5-6, TRBV5-1 and TRBV20-1 belonged to a set of roughly 5 TRBV segments that were more frequent in patients than controls.

Included in the TCR beta cDNA libraries were unique molecular identifiers. TCRdb recomputed calls from the PCR reads with MiXCR, one row per CDR3 protein. The table has roughly 800,000 distinct CDR3 sequences, 53% seen once; the top ten hold over 4%. CDR3 length equals 10 residues. Between the trimmed V and J ends, which lost 4 bases and 6 bases, there was a span of 5 bases. Germline CDR1 and CDR2: SQVTM and ANQGSEA. This clonotype has just a few counts. Its antigen is undetermined. The sequenced sample was blood. This TCR was sampled from a girl aged 10-17 years with multiple sclerosis. The rearrangement joins TRBV29-1 to TRBJ2-3; the D is unclear. CDR3 in DNA: TGCAGCGTTGTGATGGATACGCAGTATTTT. Its translation: CSVVMDTQYF.